The 21 T cell receptor beta chains listed next were all sequenced from one sample in a study of HIV-infected patients and healthy controls. cDNA was made from about 500 ng RNA using alpha and beta constant primers. Separate chain-specific third strand synthesis with multiplexing indices produced the alpha and beta libraries. TCRdb processed the 5' RACE reads anew with MiXCR; each CDR3 protein has one entry. Here the sample spans roughly 6,700 distinct CDR3 sequences, roughly 7% being singletons. Roughly three months, about 14 weeks, into antiretroviral therapy, follow-up blood was collected. Whole blood was used without fractionation, so all unsorted peripheral T cells were included. The source was blood, collected during antiretroviral therapy. These TCRs come from an adult with HIV infection.

This clonotype is labeled as medium-sized. The chain uses TRBV28 and TRBJ2-1; 11 positions match TRBD2. This CDR3 contains 16 residues. V was pared by 5 bases and J by 6 bases, with 9 bases of the junction left unmatched. Germline-derived CDR1 and CDR2 are MDHEN and SYDVKM. The CDR3 DNA is TGTGCCAGCAGTACCCCGACTAGCGGGGCCCTCAATGAGCAGTTCTTC. It specifies CASSTPTSGALNEQFF. Combining the CDR3 with reference TRBV28 and TRBJ2-1 gives the whole variable domain DVKVTQSSRYLVKRTGEKVFLECVQDMDHENMFWYRQDPGLGLRLIYFSYDVKMKEKGDIPEGYSVSREKKERFSLILESASTNQTSMYLCASSTPTSGALNEQFFGPGTRLTVL.

In this sample, this clonotype turned up many times. J is TRBJ1-4 and V is TRBV30; D not resolved. The CDR3 extends over 13 amino acids. Germline assignment: CDR1 GTSNPN and CDR2 SVGIG (reference sequence). V lost 8 bases and J 3 bases, leaving 13 bases between the germline ends. CDR3 nucleotides: TGTGCCGCGGAGGCTCTGGCTAATGAAAAACTGTTTTTT. This translates into CAAEALANEKLFF.

This clonotype was found a few times. The rearrangement uses TRBV7-6 and TRBJ2-7; the D gene is possibly TRBD1 (6 bases). The CDR3 runs to 15 residues. V was cut by 3 bases and J by 0 bases, with 12 bases left in between. Germline CDR1 is SGHVS and CDR2 is FNYEAQ. CDR3: CASSLGADSSYEQYF. Written as DNA, the CDR3 is TGTGCCAGCAGCTTGGGGGCGGACTCCTCCTACGAGCAGTACTTC.

V and J are TRBV5-1 and TRBJ2-5, with a tentative D call TRBD1 (5 bases). The V end lost 6 bases, the J end lost 0 bases, and 15 bases lay between the germline ends. This CDR3 is 15 amino acids long. Germline lookup yields CDR1 SGHRS and CDR2 YFSETQ. For the CDR3, the DNA is TGCGCCAGCACCTACCGGACATCGTACCAAGAGACCCAGTACTTC. The encoded protein is CASTYRTSYQETQYF.

This clonotype is medium-sized (0.01 to 0.1%) in the sample. The V gene is TRBV12-3 or TRBV12-4, the J gene TRBJ2-5; 7 bases agree with TRBD2. The CDR3 sequence is 13 residues long. V dropped 9 bases and J dropped 7; count of bases not matched to a gene: 11. The CDR3 spells CASTPTGGVTQYF. CDR3 nucleotide sequence: TGTGCCAGTACCCCAACGGGAGGAGTGACCCAGTACTTC.

This chain connects TRBV15 to TRBJ2-3; TRBD1 agrees at 7 bases. Germline assignment: CDR1 LNHNV and CDR2 YYDKDF (reference sequence). The CDR3 is 15 residues long. V shed 4 bases and J 5 bases; nucleotides not matched to a gene: 9. The CDR3 here is CATSIGTGQQDTQYF. CDR3 bases: TGTGCCACCAGCATCGGGACGGGACAGCAAGATACGCAGTATTTT.

Ten or more counts support this clonotype. In DNA, the CDR3 is TGTGCCAGCAGCCCCCTGGCACCGGTTAACTATGGCTACACCTTC. Its translation: CASSPLAPVNYGYTF. The chain combines TRBV7-2 with TRBJ1-2, with D uncertain. The CDR3 contains 15 residues. Deletions cut 5 bases from V and 1 base from J, with 14 bases between. Germline loops: CDR1 SGHTA, CDR2 FQGNSA.

This clonotype is classed as medium-sized. The rearrangement links TRBV11-3 to TRBJ2-3; D unclear. Germline values: CDR1 SGHNT, CDR2 YENEEA. This CDR3 has 16 amino acids. Trimming removed 1 base from V and 3 bases from J, with 14 bases in between. DNA for the CDR3: TGTGCCAGCAGCTTAGGCGTTCTTGGCGGAACAGATACGCAGTATTTT. Translation gives CASSLGVLGGTDTQYF. The full variable domain, rest sourced from reference TRBV11-3 and TRBJ2-3, is EAGVVQSPRYKIIEKKQPVAFWCNPISGHNTLYWYLQNLGQGPELLIRYENEEAVDDSQLPKDRFSAERLKGVDSTLKIQPAELGDSAVYLCASSLGVLGGTDTQYFGPGTRLTVL.

At least ten counts were recorded for this clonotype. The V and J genes are TRBV20-1 and TRBJ2-2; no firm D call. The germline CDR1 and CDR2 sequences are DFQATT and SNEGSKA (reference sequence). The CDR3 is made up of 13 amino acids. Deletions cut 3 bases from V and 4 bases from J, with 9 bases between. The CDR3 loop is CSARRSGTGELFF. CDR3 in DNA: TGCAGTGCTAGGAGGTCGGGCACCGGGGAGCTGTTTTTT.

This clonotype is medium-sized by share. The chain combines TRBV6-5 with TRBJ1-1; no clear D. The CDR3 contains 13 residues. Looked up from germline, CDR1 is MNHEY and CDR2 is SVGAGI. With 0 bases removed from V and 8 bases from J, the gap between germline ends came to 10 bases. The CDR3 reads CASSYSPEVEAFF. DNA of the CDR3: TGTGCCAGCAGTTACTCCCCCGAGGTAGAAGCTTTCTTT.

The rearrangement uses TRBV12-3 or TRBV12-4 and TRBJ2-5, with D unclear. The CDR3 loop spans 11 amino acids. V lost 8 bases and J 3 bases, leaving 7 bases between the germline ends. The CDR3 spells CASAWEETQYF. For the CDR3, the DNA is TGTGCCAGCGCCTGGGAAGAGACCCAGTACTTC.

This clonotype is medium-sized (0.01 to 0.1%) in the sample. The rearrangement links TRBV2 to TRBJ2-7; 9 nucleotides match TRBD1. The CDR3 has 14 residues. The germline gives CDR1 SNHLY, CDR2 FYNNEI. V lost 3 bases, J lost 1 base, and 1 base stayed unmatched. The CDR3 DNA reads TGTGCCAGCAGTGAGGACAGGGGATCCTACGAGCAGTACTTC. Amino acid sequence: CASSEDRGSYEQYF.

This clonotype was detected ten times or more. The chain combines TRBV9 with TRBJ2-7; D ambiguous. The germline V and J ends were trimmed by 0 bases and 2 bases, with 12 bases remaining between them. The CDR3 length is 15 residues. The germline V gene has CDR1 SGDLS and CDR2 YYNGEE. The CDR3 DNA reads TGTGCCAGCAGCGTAGCCCTTGAAGGGACCTACGAGCAGTACTTC. It translates to CASSVALEGTYEQYF.

This clonotype is deemed medium-sized. The chain is built from TRBV6-1 and TRBJ2-5, with D possibly matching TRBD2 (5 bases). This CDR3 has 15 residues. Germline CDR1 MNHNS, CDR2 SASEGT. V was trimmed by 4 bases and J by 5 bases, leaving 17 bases between them. CDR3 region: CASSGFWGVDETQYF. CDR3 nucleotide sequence: TGTGCCAGCAGTGGATTTTGGGGAGTTGATGAGACCCAGTACTTC.

V and J are TRBV5-6 and TRBJ2-5; 7 bases map to TRBD1. This CDR3 region has 16 residues. V lost 4 bases, J lost 0 bases, and 9 bases stayed unmatched. CDR1 is SGHDT and CDR2 is YYEEEE in the germline V gene. The CDR3, as DNA: TGTGCCAGCAGCGCGGCAGCAGGGACAGACCAAGAGACCCAGTACTTC. As protein: CASSAAAGTDQETQYF.

The table lists this clonotype with a few counts. The chain carries TRBV14 and TRBJ2-2; unclear D gene. The CDR3 sequence is 15 residues long. The V gene's germline CDR1 is SGHDN and CDR2 FVKESK. V gave up 0 bases and J gave up 4 bases, with 9 bases separating them. CDR3 sequence reads: CASSQDVLATGELFF. The CDR3 DNA is TGTGCCAGCAGCCAAGATGTACTCGCCACCGGGGAGCTGTTTTTT.

Ten or more counts support this clonotype. The chain employs TRBV11-2 and TRBJ1-1; 8 bases align to TRBD1. The V gene end was trimmed by 2 bases and the J gene end by 10 bases; junction bases not matched to a gene: 9. The V gene's germline CDR1 is SGHAT and CDR2 FQNNGV. There are 14 residues in the CDR3. CDR3 nucleotides: TGTGCCAGCAGCTTACAGTGGACAGGGAATGGAGCTTTCTTT. Protein: CASSLQWTGNGAFF.

In its sample, this clonotype is medium-sized (0.01 to 0.1%). The rearrangement links TRBV6-2 or TRBV6-3 to TRBJ1-1; D not resolved. V lost 0 bases and J 6 bases, leaving 11 bases between the germline ends. CDR3 size: 14 residues. Germline V CDR1 and CDR2: MNHEY, SVGEGT. The CDR3 DNA reads as TGTGCCAGCAGTTACTCTGGGGTGGCGGCTGAAGCTTTCTTT. It encodes CASSYSGVAAEAFF.

Sample share makes this clonotype medium-sized. This chain links TRBV7-9 with TRBJ2-1; unclear D gene. CDR1 and CDR2 (germline): SEHNR, FQNEAQ (reference sequence). V lost 5 bases to trimming and J lost 6 bases, with 14 bases between them. The CDR3 is 14 amino acids. The CDR3 region is CASSHPYAVNEQFF. The CDR3 DNA is TGTGCCAGCAGCCACCCCTACGCGGTCAATGAGCAGTTCTTC. Supplemented by reference TRBV7-9 and TRBJ2-1, the full variable domain reads DTGVSQNPRHKITKRGQNVTFRCDPISEHNRLYWYRQTLGQGPEFLTYFQNEAQLEKSRLLSDRFSAERPKGSFSTLEIQRTEQGDSAMYLCASSHPYAVNEQFFGPGTRLTVL.

This clonotype qualifies as medium-sized. V is TRBV6-5 and J is TRBJ1-5, with a possible D match to TRBD1 (5 bases). Trimming took off 2 bases at V and 11 bases at J, with 16 bases between the two ends. From germline, CDR1 is MNHEY and CDR2 SVGAGI. The CDR3 consists of 14 residues. The CDR3 is CASSYGQGVPAQHF. CDR3 sequence (DNA): TGTGCCAGCAGTTACGGGCAGGGCGTACCAGCCCAGCATTTT.

This clonotype was counted many times. V gene TRBV10-3 combines with J gene TRBJ2-7; possible D gene TRBD2, 5 bases. The CDR3 covers 14 residues. The V and J ends lost 0 bases and 5 bases respectively, with 11 bases between them. Germline V gene lookup returns CDR1 ENHRY and CDR2 SYGVKD. The chain's CDR3 is CAISESAESNEQYF. CDR3 DNA sequence: TGTGCCATCAGTGAGTCAGCGGAGAGTAACGAGCAGTACTTC.